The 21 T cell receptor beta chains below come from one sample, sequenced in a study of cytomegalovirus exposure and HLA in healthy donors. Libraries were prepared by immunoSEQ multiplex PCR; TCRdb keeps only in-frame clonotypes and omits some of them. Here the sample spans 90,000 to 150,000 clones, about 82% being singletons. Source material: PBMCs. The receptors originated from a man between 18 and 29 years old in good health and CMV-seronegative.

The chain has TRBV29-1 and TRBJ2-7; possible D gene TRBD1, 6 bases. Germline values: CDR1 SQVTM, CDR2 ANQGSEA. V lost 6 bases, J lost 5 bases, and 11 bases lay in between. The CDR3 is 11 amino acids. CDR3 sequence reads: CSVRDIHEQYF. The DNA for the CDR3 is TGCAGCGTAAGGGACATCCACGAGCAGTACTTC.

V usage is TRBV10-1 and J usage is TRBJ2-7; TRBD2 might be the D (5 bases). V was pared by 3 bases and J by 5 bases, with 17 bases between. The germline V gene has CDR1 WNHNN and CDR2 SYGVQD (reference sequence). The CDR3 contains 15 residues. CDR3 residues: CASSESGFNKDEQYF. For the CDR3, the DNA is TGCGCCAGCAGTGAATCGGGGTTTAATAAGGACGAGCAGTACTTC.

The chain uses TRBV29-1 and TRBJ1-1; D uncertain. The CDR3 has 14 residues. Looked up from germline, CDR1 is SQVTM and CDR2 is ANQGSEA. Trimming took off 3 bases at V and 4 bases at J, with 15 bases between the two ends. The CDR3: CSVDVRVAGTEAFF. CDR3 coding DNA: TGCAGCGTTGATGTCCGTGTTGCAGGCACTGAAGCTTTCTTT.

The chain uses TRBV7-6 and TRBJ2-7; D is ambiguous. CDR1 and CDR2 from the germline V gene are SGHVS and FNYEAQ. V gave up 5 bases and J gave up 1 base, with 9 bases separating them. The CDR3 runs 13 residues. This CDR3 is CASSRLESYEQYF. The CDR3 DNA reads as TGTGCCAGCAGCAGGCTGGAGTCCTACGAGCAGTACTTC.

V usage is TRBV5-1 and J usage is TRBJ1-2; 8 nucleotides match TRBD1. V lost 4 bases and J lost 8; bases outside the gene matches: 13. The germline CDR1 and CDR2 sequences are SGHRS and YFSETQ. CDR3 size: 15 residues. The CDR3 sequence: CASSPGGQDRKGYTF. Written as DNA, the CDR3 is TGCGCCAGCAGCCCTGGGGGACAGGATCGGAAAGGCTACACCTTC.

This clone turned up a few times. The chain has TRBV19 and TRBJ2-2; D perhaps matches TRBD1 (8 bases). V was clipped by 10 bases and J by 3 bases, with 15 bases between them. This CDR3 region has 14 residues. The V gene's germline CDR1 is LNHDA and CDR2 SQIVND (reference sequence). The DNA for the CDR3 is TGTGCCACCCGACAGGGGAGGGACACCGGGGAGCTGTTTTTT. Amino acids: CATRQGRDTGELFF. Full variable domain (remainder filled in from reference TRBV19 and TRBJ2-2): DGGITQSPKYLFRKEGQNVTLSCEQNLNHDAMYWYRQDPGQGLRLIYYSQIVNDFQKGDIAEGYSVSREKKESFPLTVTSAQKNPTAFYLCATRQGRDTGELFFGEGSRLTVL.

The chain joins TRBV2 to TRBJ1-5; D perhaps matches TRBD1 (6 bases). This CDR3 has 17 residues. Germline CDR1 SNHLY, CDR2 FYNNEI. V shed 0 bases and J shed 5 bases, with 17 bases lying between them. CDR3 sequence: CASSEAQDSLSDQPQHF. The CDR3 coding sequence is TGTGCCAGCAGTGAAGCCCAGGACAGTTTATCCGATCAGCCCCAGCATTTT.

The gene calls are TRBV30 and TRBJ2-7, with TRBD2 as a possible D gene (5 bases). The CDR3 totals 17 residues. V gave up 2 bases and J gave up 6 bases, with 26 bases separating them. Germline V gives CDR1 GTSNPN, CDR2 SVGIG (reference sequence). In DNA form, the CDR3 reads TGTGCCTGGAGTAATTTGGGTATTGCCGGGGAAGCCGCCGAGCAGTACTTC. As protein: CAWSNLGIAGEAAEQYF.

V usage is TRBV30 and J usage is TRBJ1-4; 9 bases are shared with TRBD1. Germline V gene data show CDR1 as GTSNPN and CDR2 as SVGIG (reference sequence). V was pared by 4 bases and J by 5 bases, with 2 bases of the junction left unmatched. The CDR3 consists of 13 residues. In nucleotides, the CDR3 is TGTGCCTGGACCGGGACAGGGAATGAAAAACTGTTTTTT. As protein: CAWTGTGNEKLFF.

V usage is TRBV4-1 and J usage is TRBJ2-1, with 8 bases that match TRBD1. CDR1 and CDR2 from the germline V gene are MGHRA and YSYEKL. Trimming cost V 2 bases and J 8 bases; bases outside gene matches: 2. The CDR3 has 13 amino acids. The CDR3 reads CASSQIQGDEQFF. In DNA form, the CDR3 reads TGCGCCAGCAGCCAAATACAGGGGGATGAGCAGTTCTTC.

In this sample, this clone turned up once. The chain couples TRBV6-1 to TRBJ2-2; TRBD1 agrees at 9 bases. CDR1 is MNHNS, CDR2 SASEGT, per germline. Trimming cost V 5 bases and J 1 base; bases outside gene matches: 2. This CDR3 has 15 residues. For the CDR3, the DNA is TGTGCCAGCAGTCGGACAGGGGAGAACACCGGGGAGCTGTTTTTT. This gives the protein CASSRTGENTGELFF.

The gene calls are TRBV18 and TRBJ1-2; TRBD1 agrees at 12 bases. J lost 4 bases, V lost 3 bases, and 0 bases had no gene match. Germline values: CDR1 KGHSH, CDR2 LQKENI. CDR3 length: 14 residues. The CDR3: CASSPGQGAYGYTF. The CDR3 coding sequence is TGTGCCAGCTCACCGGGACAGGGGGCCTATGGCTACACCTTC.

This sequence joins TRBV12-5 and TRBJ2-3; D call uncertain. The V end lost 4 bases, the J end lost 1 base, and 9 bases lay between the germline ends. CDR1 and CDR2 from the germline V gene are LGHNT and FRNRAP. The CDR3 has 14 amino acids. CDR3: CASGYERRTDTQYF. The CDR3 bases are TGTGCTAGTGGTTACGAGCGCCGCACAGATACGCAGTATTTT.

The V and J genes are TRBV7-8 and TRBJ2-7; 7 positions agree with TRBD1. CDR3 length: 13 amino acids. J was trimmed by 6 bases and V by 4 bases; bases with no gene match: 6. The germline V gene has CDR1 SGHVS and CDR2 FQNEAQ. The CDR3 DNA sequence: TGTGCCAGCAGCTCGGACAGGATCGGCGAGCAGTACTTC. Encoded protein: CASSSDRIGEQYF.

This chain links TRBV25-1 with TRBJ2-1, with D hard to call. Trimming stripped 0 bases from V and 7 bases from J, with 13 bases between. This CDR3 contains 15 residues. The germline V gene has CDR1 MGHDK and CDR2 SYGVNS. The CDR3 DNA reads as TGTGCCAGCAGTGAATATGGAGAACGTCGGAATGAGCAGTTCTTC. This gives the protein CASSEYGERRNEQFF.

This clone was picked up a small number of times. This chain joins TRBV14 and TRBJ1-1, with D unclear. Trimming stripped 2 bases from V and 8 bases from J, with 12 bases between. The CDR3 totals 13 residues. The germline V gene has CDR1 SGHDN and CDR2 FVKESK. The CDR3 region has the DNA TGTGCCAGCAGCCAACGACCCCAGGTGGAAGCTTTCTTT. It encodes CASSQRPQVEAFF.

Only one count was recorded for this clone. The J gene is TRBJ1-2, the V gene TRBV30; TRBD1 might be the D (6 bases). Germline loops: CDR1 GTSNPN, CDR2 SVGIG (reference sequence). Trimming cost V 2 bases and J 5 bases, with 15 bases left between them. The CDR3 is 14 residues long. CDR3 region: CAWSPLGQQYGYTF. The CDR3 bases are TGTGCCTGGAGTCCCCTTGGACAGCAGTATGGCTACACCTTC.

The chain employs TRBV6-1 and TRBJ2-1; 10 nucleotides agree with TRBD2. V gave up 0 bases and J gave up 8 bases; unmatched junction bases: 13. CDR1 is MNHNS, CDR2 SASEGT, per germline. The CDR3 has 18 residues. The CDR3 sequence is CASSEARRVAGGGYEQFF. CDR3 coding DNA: TGTGCCAGCAGTGAAGCCCGGAGGGTAGCGGGGGGCGGGTATGAGCAGTTCTTC.

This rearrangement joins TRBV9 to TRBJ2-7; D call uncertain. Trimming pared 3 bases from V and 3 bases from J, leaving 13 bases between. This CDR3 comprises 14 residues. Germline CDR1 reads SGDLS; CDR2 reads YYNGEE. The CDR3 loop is CASSADTSYYEQYF. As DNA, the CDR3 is TGTGCCAGCAGCGCCGACACTTCATACTACGAGCAGTACTTC.

CDR3 loop: CASGLGGQGGNEQFF. The CDR3 DNA reads as TGTGCTAGTGGTTTGGGAGGACAGGGTGGGAATGAGCAGTTCTTC. The V and J genes are TRBV12-5 and TRBJ2-1, with 8 positions matching TRBD1. Trimming at V came to 1 base and at J to 7 bases, leaving 6 bases not matched to a gene. The length of the CDR3 is 15 residues. Per the germline V gene, CDR1 is LGHNT and CDR2 is FRNRAP.

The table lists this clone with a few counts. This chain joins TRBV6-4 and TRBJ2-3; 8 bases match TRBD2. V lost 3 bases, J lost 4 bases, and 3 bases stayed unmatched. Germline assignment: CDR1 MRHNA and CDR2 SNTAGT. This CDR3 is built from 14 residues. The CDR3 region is CASSEAGAPDTQYF. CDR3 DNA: TGTGCCAGCAGTGAAGCGGGAGCCCCAGATACGCAGTATTTT.